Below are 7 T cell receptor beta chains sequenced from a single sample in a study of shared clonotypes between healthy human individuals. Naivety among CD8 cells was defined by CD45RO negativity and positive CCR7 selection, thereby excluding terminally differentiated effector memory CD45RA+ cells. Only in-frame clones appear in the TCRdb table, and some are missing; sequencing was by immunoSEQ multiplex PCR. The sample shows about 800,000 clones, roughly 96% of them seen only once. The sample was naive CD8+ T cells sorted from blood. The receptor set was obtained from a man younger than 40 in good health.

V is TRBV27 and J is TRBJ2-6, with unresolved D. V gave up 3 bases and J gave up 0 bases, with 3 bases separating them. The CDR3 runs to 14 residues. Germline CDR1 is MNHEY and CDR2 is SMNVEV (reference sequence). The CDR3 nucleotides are TGTGCCAGCAGTTTCCGCTCTGGGGCCAACGTCCTGACTTTC. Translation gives CASSFRSGANVLTF.

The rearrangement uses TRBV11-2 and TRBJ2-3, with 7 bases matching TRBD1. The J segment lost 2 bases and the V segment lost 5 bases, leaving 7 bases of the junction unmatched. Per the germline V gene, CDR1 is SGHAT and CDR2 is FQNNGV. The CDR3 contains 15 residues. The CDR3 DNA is TGTGCCAGCAGCCCAAGACAGGGCCTCACAGATACGCAGTATTTT. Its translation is CASSPRQGLTDTQYF.

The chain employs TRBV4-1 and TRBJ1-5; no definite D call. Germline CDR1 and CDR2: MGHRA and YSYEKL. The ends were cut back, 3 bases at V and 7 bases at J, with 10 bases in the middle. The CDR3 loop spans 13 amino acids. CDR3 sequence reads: CASSQLVGQPQHF. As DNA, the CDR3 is TGCGCCAGCAGCCAGCTCGTTGGACAGCCCCAGCATTTT.

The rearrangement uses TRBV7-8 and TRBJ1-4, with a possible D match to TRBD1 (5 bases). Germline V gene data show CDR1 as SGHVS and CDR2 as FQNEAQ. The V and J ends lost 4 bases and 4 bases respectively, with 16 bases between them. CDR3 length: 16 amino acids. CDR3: CASSSRGTDFNEKLFF. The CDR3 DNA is TGTGCCAGCAGCTCTCGCGGGACCGACTTTAATGAAAAACTGTTTTTT.

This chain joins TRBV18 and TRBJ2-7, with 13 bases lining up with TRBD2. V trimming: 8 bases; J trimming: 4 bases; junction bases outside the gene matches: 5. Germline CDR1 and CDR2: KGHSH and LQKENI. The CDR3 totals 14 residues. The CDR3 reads CASVSGLAGYEQYF. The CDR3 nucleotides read TGTGCCAGCGTATCGGGACTAGCGGGGTACGAGCAGTACTTC.

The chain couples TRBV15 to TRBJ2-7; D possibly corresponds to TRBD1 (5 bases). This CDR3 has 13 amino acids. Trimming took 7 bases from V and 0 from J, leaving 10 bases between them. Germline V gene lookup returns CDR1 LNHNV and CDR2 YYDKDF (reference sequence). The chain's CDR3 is CATMGPDSYEQYF. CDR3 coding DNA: TGTGCCACCATGGGGCCTGACTCCTACGAGCAGTACTTC. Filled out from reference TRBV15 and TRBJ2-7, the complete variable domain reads DAMVIQNPRYQVTQFGKPVTLSCSQTLNHNVMYWYQQKSSQAPKLLFHYYDKDFNNEADTPDNFQSRRPNTSFCFLDIRSPGLGDTAMYLCATMGPDSYEQYFGPGTRLTVT.

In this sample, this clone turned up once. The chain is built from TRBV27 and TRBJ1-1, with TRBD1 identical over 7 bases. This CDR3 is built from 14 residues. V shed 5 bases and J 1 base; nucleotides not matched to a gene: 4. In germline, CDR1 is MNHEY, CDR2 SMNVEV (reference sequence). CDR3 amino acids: CASSLGQKNTEAFF. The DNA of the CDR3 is TGTGCCAGCAGTCTGGGACAGAAGAACACTGAAGCTTTCTTT.